Shown below are 20 T cell receptor beta chains from a single sample sequenced in a study of resident and recirculating memory T cells in vitiligo. Clones were read by immunoSEQ multiplex PCR, and TCRdb kept only the in-frame ones, dropping some. The profile covers tens of thousands of clones, with roughly nine tenths appearing a single time and 4% to 5.5% taken by the ten largest. Sequenced input: blood. The receptors originated from a male donor with vitiligo.

CDR3 DNA: TGTGCCAGCAGCCCCCGGGACAGGGGAAGGAACAATGAGCAGTTCTTC. This encodes CASSPRDRGRNNEQFF. This rearrangement joins TRBV11-2 to TRBJ2-1; 10 bases map to TRBD1. This CDR3 contains 16 residues. Germline loops: CDR1 SGHAT, CDR2 FQNNGV. Trimming took 5 bases from V and 5 from J; bases not matched to a gene: 9.

This sequence joins TRBV11-2 and TRBJ2-4; 8 positions agree with TRBD1. V shed 5 bases, J shed 1 base, and the junction held 13 bases outside the gene matches. The CDR3 is 18 residues long. In germline, CDR1 is SGHAT, CDR2 FQNNGV. CDR3 protein: CASSPYRTGGMAKNIQYF. CDR3 coding DNA: TGTGCCAGCAGCCCATACAGAACAGGGGGTATGGCCAAAAACATTCAGTACTTC.

This clone has a single count. The V call is TRBV27, the J call TRBJ1-5; perhaps TRBD1 as D (6 bases). CDR1 is MNHEY and CDR2 is SMNVEV in the germline V gene (reference sequence). This CDR3 spans 15 amino acids. Between the trimmed V and J ends, which lost 5 bases and 0 bases, there was a span of 11 bases. The CDR3 DNA reads as TGTGCCAGCAGTCCACAGGGTTATAGCAATCAGCCCCAGCATTTT. Translating gives CASSPQGYSNQPQHF.

J is TRBJ2-5 and V is TRBV7-2; 11 bases agree with TRBD2. The CDR3 loop spans 16 amino acids. From germline, CDR1 is SGHTA and CDR2 FQGNSA. J lost 0 bases, V lost 3 bases, and 3 bases had no gene match. CDR3 DNA sequence: TGTGCCAGCAGCTTCCGGACTAGCGGGTACCAAGAGACCCAGTACTTC. This gives the protein CASSFRTSGYQETQYF.

This clone was seen once. The chain joins TRBV4-2 to TRBJ2-3; D is possibly TRBD1 (7 bases). Trimming took 5 bases from V and 4 from J, leaving 19 bases between them. The CDR3 contains 16 residues. Germline V gene lookup returns CDR1 LGHNA and CDR2 YNFKEQ. CDR3 sequence: CASSVTPQGGPDTQYF. The CDR3 DNA reads as TGTGCCAGCAGCGTCACCCCCCAGGGGGGCCCAGATACGCAGTATTTT.

The genes are TRBV30 and TRBJ2-2; D perhaps matches TRBD1 (5 bases). This CDR3 comprises 13 residues. Germline CDR1 and CDR2: GTSNPN and SVGIG (reference sequence). V was clipped by 3 bases and J by 4 bases, with 9 bases between them. The CDR3 region has the DNA TGTGCCTGGAGCTTAGGGGTCACCGGGGAGCTGTTTTTT. This encodes CAWSLGVTGELFF.

This clone was found once. The J gene is TRBJ1-1, the V gene TRBV11-2; D remains unclear. The CDR3 is made up of 12 amino acids. Germline CDR1 is SGHAT and CDR2 is FQNNGV. Trimming took off 6 bases at V and 7 bases at J, with 12 bases between the two ends. CDR3 region: CASRPRGDEAFF. Written as DNA, the CDR3 is TGTGCCAGCAGACCGAGAGGAGATGAAGCTTTCTTT.

The chain combines TRBV5-4 with TRBJ1-4; no clear D gene. The germline CDR1 and CDR2 sequences are SGHNT and YYREEE (reference sequence). The length of the CDR3 is 14 residues. The V end lost 2 bases, the J end lost 7 bases, and 12 bases lay between the germline ends. The CDR3 sequence is CASSLWVAGEKLFF. In DNA, the CDR3 is TGTGCCAGCAGCTTATGGGTGGCAGGTGAAAAACTGTTTTTT.

The gene calls are TRBV2 and TRBJ1-5; D possibly corresponds to TRBD1 (6 bases). Trimming pared 6 bases from V and 4 bases from J, leaving 16 bases between. Per germline, CDR1 SNHLY and CDR2 FYNNEI. CDR3 size: 15 residues. The CDR3 region is CASRLDRLENQPQHF. CDR3 nucleotides: TGTGCCAGCAGACTCGACAGGTTAGAGAATCAGCCCCAGCATTTT.

The chain employs TRBV10-3 and TRBJ2-7, with 10 bases that match TRBD2. The CDR3 loop spans 18 amino acids. V shed 3 bases and J 0 bases; nucleotides not matched to a gene: 11. Germline values: CDR1 ENHRY, CDR2 SYGVKD. The CDR3 DNA is TGTGCCATCAGTGAATACGGGGCTAGCGGGGGATACTCCTACGAGCAGTACTTC. As protein: CAISEYGASGGYSYEQYF.

This chain connects TRBV10-3 to TRBJ2-7, with 7 positions matching TRBD1. CDR3 length: 13 amino acids. CDR1 and CDR2 (germline): ENHRY, SYGVKD. J gave up 1 base and V 10 bases, and 7 bases lay outside the gene matches. The CDR3 loop reads CATHGQESYEQYF. CDR3 sequence (DNA): TGTGCCACCCACGGACAGGAATCCTACGAGCAGTACTTC.

About this clone: This may be a read error, as it is one base from a much larger clone. V is TRBV7-8 and J is TRBJ2-7; 8 nucleotides line up with TRBD1. The CDR3 is made up of 15 amino acids. Germline CDR1 reads SGHVS; CDR2 reads FQNEAQ. CDR3 sequence (DNA): TGTGCCAGCAGCCCCAGACAGGGGCCTTCCTACGAGCAGCACTTC. The encoded protein is CASSPRQGPSYEQHF.

V is TRBV7-2 and J is TRBJ2-7; TRBD1 matches at 8 bases. In germline, CDR1 is SGHTA, CDR2 FQGNSA. The V gene end was trimmed by 6 bases and the J gene end by 3 bases; junction bases not matched to a gene: 10. This CDR3 spans 15 amino acids. CDR3 in amino acids: CASSFGTGPYYEQYF. The CDR3 DNA reads as TGTGCCAGCAGTTTTGGGACAGGACCTTACTACGAGCAGTACTTC.

DNA for the CDR3: TGTGCCAGCAGCTTTGGGCGGGGGCGAGAGCAGTACTTC. The encoded protein is CASSFGRGREQYF. The chain has TRBV7-2 and TRBJ2-7; a weak D match, TRBD2 (7 bases). This CDR3 comprises 13 residues. The germline V gene has CDR1 SGHTA and CDR2 FQGNSA. V was shortened by 3 bases and J by 7 bases, with 13 bases between the two germline ends.

This chain connects TRBV2 to TRBJ2-7; 9 bases match TRBD1. The CDR3 covers 14 residues. The V gene's germline CDR1 is SNHLY and CDR2 FYNNEI. Trimming cost V 7 bases and J 2 bases; bases outside gene matches: 6. CDR3 amino acids: CASNGQGSTYEQYF. The CDR3 DNA is TGTGCCAGCAATGGACAGGGGTCTACCTACGAGCAGTACTTC.

V and J are TRBV4-3 and TRBJ2-7; TRBD1 matches 8 bases. CDR3 length: 15 amino acids. Germline V CDR1 and CDR2: LGHNA, YSLEER. Trimming removed 0 bases from V and 4 bases from J; junction bases left unmatched: 5. CDR3 region: CASSQDSQGAYEQYF. The CDR3 region has the DNA TGCGCCAGCAGCCAAGATTCCCAGGGGGCATACGAGCAGTACTTC.

The gene calls are TRBV30 and TRBJ1-2; maybe TRBD1 (5 bases). CDR1 is GTSNPN, CDR2 SVGIG, per germline (reference sequence). The CDR3 extends over 17 amino acids. V was trimmed by 5 bases and J by 4 bases, leaving 26 bases between them. The CDR3 DNA reads TGTGCCTGGGGGACTCCCGGGACTAGGGGCCTAGGCTATGGCTACACCTTC. This codes for CAWGTPGTRGLGYGYTF.

The V gene is TRBV5-4, the J gene TRBJ1-1; 10 positions match TRBD1. Trimming cost V 4 bases and J 9 bases; bases outside gene matches: 12. The CDR3 runs 15 residues. The V gene's germline CDR1 is SGHNT and CDR2 YYREEE (reference sequence). The CDR3 loop reads CASSKGGQGVDKAFF. CDR3 nucleotides: TGTGCCAGCAGCAAAGGAGGACAGGGGGTCGATAAAGCTTTCTTT.

The chain recombines TRBV5-1 with TRBJ1-2; D might be TRBD1 (6 bases). Germline V CDR1 and CDR2: SGHRS, YFSETQ. The CDR3 extends over 14 amino acids. Trimming stripped 4 bases from V and 2 bases from J, with 12 bases between. CDR3 DNA: TGCGCCAGCAGCATAGTACAGGGAAACTATGGCTACACCTTC. This gives the protein CASSIVQGNYGYTF. Full variable domain (missing parts from reference TRBV5-1 and TRBJ1-2): KAGVTQTPRYLIKTRGQQVTLSCSPISGHRSVSWYQQTPGQGLQFLFEYFSETQRNKGNFPGRFSGRQFSNSRSEMNVSTLELGDSALYLCASSIVQGNYGYTFGSGTRLTVV.

Here the CDR3 reads CASSYASGGYTDTQYF. The DNA of the CDR3 is TGTGCCAGCAGCTACGCTAGCGGGGGGTACACAGATACGCAGTATTTT. The V and J genes are TRBV7-2 and TRBJ2-3, with 11 bases that match TRBD2. Looked up from germline, CDR1 is SGHTA and CDR2 is FQGNSA. Trimming cost V 4 bases and J 2 bases; bases outside gene matches: 5. The CDR3 is 16 residues long.